This note documents a single T cell receptor beta chain sequence. This receptor's antigen is unknown. No base qualities exist here, and no much larger clone lies one base off it. Ficoll-Paque density gradient centrifugation was the method used to isolate PBMCs. The data were obtained in a study of T-cell memory formation after mild COVID-19 (dated by TCRdb to the early 2020s). With regard to the full study: Most TCR sequence clusters were specific to one of the two donors. T-cell clones expanding and contracting after mild COVID-19 in two donors were tracked by longitudinal TCRalpha and TCRbeta repertoire sequencing. Two young, previously healthy adult volunteers, one female and one male, were included in the cohort.

What the work shows at the level of the full study, not this receptor alone: Some responding clones were found in pre-infection memory, which suggests that pre-existing cross-reactive memory T cells took part in the SARS-CoV-2 response. SARS-CoV-2 specificity of the second-wave clones peaking on day 37 was not confirmed. Contracting CD4+ clones were located mainly in the CM and EM memory subsets, whereas CD8+ clones were found to be enriched in EMRA. Clones contracting from day 15 to 85 had balanced CD4/CD8 phenotypes, while a second wave expanding from day 15 to 37 was biased towards CD4+. The study included only a couple of mild cases, and larger cohorts that include severe cases with pre-infection samples were judged to be necessary.

Reads for this sample came from an Illumina NovaSeq 6000. cDNA libraries for TCRalpha and TCRbeta were prepared by 5'RACE using constant-segment primers, with sample barcodes and unique molecular identifiers added. Trizol reagent was used to extract RNA from every sample. Library amplification was performed in two PCR steps, and a second sample barcode and Illumina TruSeq adapters were introduced in the second step. Libraries were sequenced on an Illumina NovaSeq with 2 x 150 bp paired-end reads. The source study handled its data this way. Demultiplexing of reads and collapsing into UMI-guided consensus sequences were performed with migec v1.2.7. Using mixcr v2.1.11, UMI consensuses were aligned to TRA and TRB V and J templates and then assembled into clonotypes. Expanded or contracted clonotypes were those called significant by both edgeR and NoisET, with noise models trained on biological replicates. For edgeR calls, a false discovery rate-adjusted p below 0.01 and a log2 fold-change threshold of 1 were applied. PCA with hierarchical clustering of max-normalized trajectories of the 1000 most abundant clonotypes was used as exploratory dynamics analysis. Separately sequenced CD4+ and CD8+ repertoires were used to assign a CD4 or CD8 phenotype to each responding clone. TCRdb reran the public reads through fastp at Q25 and MiXCR, keeping productive beta chains. Rows with a matching CDR3 protein are joined into one entry that keeps the most common DNA and genes. For this entry, the V and J calls and clone size follow TCRdb and not the study's own pipeline. The sample profile shows around 110,000 distinct CDR3 sequences; over 15% of them were found once. Roughly 27% of the sample comes from the top ten.

The receptor's source is an adult woman who had mild COVID-19 (a few samples of this study predate the infection). The sample titles of this study are shuffled in the database, so cell type and time point are left out; the donor was told from shared clones. Sequenced: PBMCs or a T cell subset sorted from them (not recorded which).

The nucleotides read TGTGCCAGCAGTCCCTCTGAGCAAGAAATTTATCAGCCCCAGCATTTT. It encodes CASSPSEQEIYQPQHF. The V and J genes are TRBV27 and TRBJ1-5; a confident D gene designation cannot be given. V sheds 5 bases and J sheds 5 bases, leaving 19 bases between their ends. Including the terminal cysteine and phenylalanine, the CDR3 comprises 16 residues. Only the CDR3 DNA is retained, 48 bases long and in frame from the first base. The germline V gene encodes CDR1 MNHEY and CDR2 SMNVEV (reference sequence).